The present T cell receptor beta chain was sequenced within a study of early T cells in non-severe SARS-CoV-2 infection. This clonotype was seen more than once but under ten times. Unique molecular identifier tags were affixed to discrete cDNA molecules. TCRdb reanalysed the 5' RACE reads using MiXCR and keeps one entry per CDR3 protein. This table has about 61,000 distinct CDR3 sequences, roughly a tenth appearing once. CDR3 length: 16 residues. In germline, CDR1 is LNHNV, CDR2 YYDKDF (reference sequence). The V end lost 2 bases, the J end lost 4 bases, and 16 bases lay between the germline ends. The receptor's source is an adult who was a healthcare worker with PCR-confirmed SARS-CoV-2 infection or an uninfected control (not recorded which). Sequencing was done on a sample of whole blood. This chain links TRBV15 with TRBJ2-3, with D perhaps matching TRBD2 (6 bases). The CDR3 bases are TGTGCCACCAGCAGACGAGGGTTCGGAGGGGCAGATACGCAGTATTTT. It yields the protein CATSRRGFGGADTQYF.